What follows are 12 T cell receptor beta chains derived from one specimen sequenced in a study of blood T cell repertoires in COVID-19. The table came from immunoSEQ multiplex PCR; TCRdb's copy has only in-frame clones and leaves some out. Among approximately 170,000 clones listed, 86% were seen once. The sequenced sample was peripheral blood. The source of these receptors is a woman aged 60-75 years with COVID-19, enrolled during active disease.

The genes are TRBV23-1 and TRBJ2-4, with D perhaps matching TRBD2 (5 bases). TRBV23-1 is classed as an ORF, of uncertain function. CDR3 length equals 16 residues. V lost 4 bases and J 0 bases, leaving 13 bases between the germline ends. DNA for the CDR3: TGCGCCAGCAGTCTAAGGTGGGGAGTAGCCAAAAACATTCAGTACTTC. The encoded protein is CASSLRWGVAKNIQYF.

Points on this clone: An end of the junction differs from the germline gene, which may be a read error. This chain links TRBV7-7 with TRBJ2-1; 8 bases align to TRBD2. This CDR3 region has 16 residues. CDR1 and CDR2 from the germline V gene are SSHAT and FNYEAQ (reference sequence). The CDR3, as DNA: TGTGCTAGCAGCTTAGCGAGGGGACTAGCCTACAATGAGCAGTTCTTC. Translated, it gives CASSLARGLAYNEQFF.

CDR3 DNA sequence: TGCGCCAGCAGCTCAGTAGCGGCCTTTTACAATGAGCAGTTCTTC. It yields the protein CASSSVAAFYNEQFF. The chain uses TRBV5-1 and TRBJ2-1; the D gene is possibly TRBD2 (6 bases). The CDR3 covers 15 residues. Trimming left V 3 bases short and J 4 bases short, with 14 bases between. Germline V gene sequence: CDR1 SGHRS, CDR2 YFSETQ.

A few counts support this clone. The rearrangement uses TRBV6-5 and TRBJ1-5, with 8 bases lining up with TRBD1. The CDR3 contains 15 residues. CDR1 and CDR2 (germline): MNHEY, SVGAGI. The V segment lost 5 bases and the J segment 4 bases; nucleotides outside the gene matches: 7. Here the CDR3 DNA reads TGTGCCAGCAGTCCAGGACAGGGTCAAAATCAGCCCCAGCATTTT. Protein: CASSPGQGQNQPQHF.

This clone has a handful of counts. The chain couples TRBV5-5 to TRBJ1-1; TRBD1 is a possible D gene (5 bases). V was clipped by 5 bases and J by 4 bases, with 18 bases between them. The CDR3 loop spans 15 amino acids. The germline V gene has CDR1 SGHKS and CDR2 YYEKEE (reference sequence). Here the CDR3 DNA reads TGTGCCAGCAGGAATACAGGTTTAAGGAGCACTGAAGCTTTCTTT. Protein sequence: CASRNTGLRSTEAFF.

The chain combines TRBV30 with TRBJ2-2; maybe TRBD1 (5 bases). Between the trimmed V and J ends, which lost 2 bases and 4 bases, there was a span of 11 bases. CDR3 length equals 14 residues. The germline gives CDR1 GTSNPN, CDR2 SVGIG (reference sequence). CDR3 nucleotides: TGTGCCTGGAGTCTCGGACATTTCACCGGGGAGCTGTTTTTT. Its protein is CAWSLGHFTGELFF. Combining the CDR3 with reference TRBV30 and TRBJ2-2 gives the whole variable domain SQTIHQWPATLVQPVGSPLSLECTVEGTSNPNLYWYRQAAGRGLQLLFYSVGIGQISSEVPQNLSASRPQDRQFILSSKKLLLSDSGFYLCAWSLGHFTGELFFGEGSRLTVL.

In this sample, this clone turned up once. The CDR3 sequence is CASSLSPSGGNNEQFF. CDR3 DNA: TGTGCCAGCAGCCTCTCTCCTAGCGGAGGCAACAATGAGCAGTTCTTC. V usage is TRBV9 and J usage is TRBJ2-1; TRBD2 agrees at 7 bases. V trimming: 4 bases; J trimming: 5 bases; junction bases outside the gene matches: 12. Germline CDR1 is SGDLS and CDR2 is YYNGEE. The CDR3 loop spans 16 amino acids.

Remarks on this clone: The sample has other DNA sequences that encode this CDR3 too. The chain couples TRBV30 to TRBJ1-1, with D uncertain. CDR1 GTSNPN and CDR2 SVGIG come from the germline V gene (reference sequence). CDR3 length: 13 amino acids. Trimming took 0 bases from V and 2 from J, leaving 7 bases between them. In DNA, the CDR3 is TGTGCCTGGAGTGTAGAGGGAAACACTGAAGCTTTCTTT. It encodes CAWSVEGNTEAFF.

Remarks on this clone: Other nucleotide sequences in the sample specify the same CDR3. The chain uses TRBV18 and TRBJ2-7; 7 bases align to TRBD1. V was clipped by 5 bases and J by 1 base; unmatched bases: 5. The CDR3 is made up of 14 amino acids. Germline CDR1 and CDR2: KGHSH and LQKENI. For the CDR3, the DNA is TGTGCCAGCTCAAGGGACAGATCTTCCTACGAGCAGTACTTC. Translation: CASSRDRSSYEQYF.

The chain links TRBV7-3 to TRBJ1-1; D ambiguous. Germline CDR1 is SGHTA and CDR2 is FQGTGA. Trimming shortened V by 7 bases and J by 3 bases, and 12 bases separated the two germline ends. This CDR3 region has 13 residues. The CDR3 sequence: CASNRPGDTEAFF. CDR3 nucleotide sequence: TGTGCCAGCAACCGACCCGGGGACACTGAAGCTTTCTTT.

The chain is built from TRBV19 and TRBJ2-2, with 11 nucleotides matching TRBD1. Trimming removed 4 bases from V and 5 bases from J; junction bases left unmatched: 6. The CDR3 is 16 residues long. Germline CDR1 is LNHDA and CDR2 is SQIVND (reference sequence). CDR3 bases: TGTGCCAGTAGTACCTCCGGGACAGGGGGGACCGGGGAGCTGTTTTTT. Translated, it gives CASSTSGTGGTGELFF.

In regard to this clone: The junction departs from the called germline gene at one end, perhaps through a read error. The chain is built from TRBV24-1 and TRBJ2-4; 7 bases are a match to TRBD1. CDR3 length: 13 amino acids. CDR1 is KGHDR and CDR2 is SFDVKD in the germline V gene. CDR3 nucleotides: TGTGCCACCAGTGCCCTGACAGGGAGCGAGTTGAACTTC. Translating gives CATSALTGSELNF.